This section outlines one TCR beta chain sequence together with its context. V lost 2 bases to trimming and J lost 1 base; unmatched junction nucleotides: 9. Germline CDR1 is SEHNR and CDR2 is FQNEAQ (reference sequence). CDR3 length: 17 residues. The data derive from a study of shared clonotypes between healthy human individuals. Using immunoSEQ multiplex PCR, the repertoire was profiled, and TCRdb retains in-frame clones only, with some absent. The sample includes 1,400,000 or so clones, about 98.5% of them seen just once. Material: naive CD4+ T cells sorted from blood. Stated subset: CD45RA+ positively selected. J is TRBJ1-1 and V is TRBV7-9; TRBD1 agrees at 8 bases. This clonotype originated in a man under 40 in good health. The CDR3 is CASSLTTGAIPNTEAFF. The CDR3 bases are TGTGCCAGCAGCTTAACGACAGGGGCGATACCGAACACTGAAGCTTTCTTT. Drawing the rest from reference TRBV7-9 and TRBJ1-1, the complete variable domain is DTGVSQNPRHKITKRGQNVTFRCDPISEHNRLYWYRQTLGQGPEFLTYFQNEAQLEKSRLLSDRFSAERPKGSFSTLEIQRTEQGDSAMYLCASSLTTGAIPNTEAFFGQGTRLTVV.